The source of this TCR beta chain is a study of blood T cell repertoires in COVID-19. Study at large: Both acute and convalescent COVID-19 samples were obtained from the United States, Italy and Spain. T cells, B-cell-depleted T cells, or PBMCs provided the cDNA or gDNA that served as material.

How the authors handled the data: How many nucleated cells were present was estimated from reference gene primer amplification. The table came from immunoSEQ multiplex PCR; TCRdb's copy has only in-frame clones and leaves some out. D and trimming were read from the DNA, whereas the V and J calls and clone size are those reported in that table. The top ten clones hold about 5% of a sample with under 50,000 clones, 86% of them seen once. The germline V gene has CDR1 SGHNT and CDR2 YENEEA. V was pared by 4 bases and J by 6 bases, with 7 bases of the junction left unmatched. The CDR3 runs 16 residues. This chain connects TRBV11-3 to TRBJ2-2, with 11 positions matching TRBD1. Sequenced sample: peripheral blood. The origin of this receptor is a man between 40 and 49 years old with active COVID-19. The CDR3 spells CASSSWTGGPAGELFF. The CDR3 DNA is TGTGCCAGCAGCTCGTGGACAGGGGGCCCAGCCGGGGAGCTGTTTTTT. The full variable domain, completed using reference TRBV11-3 and TRBJ2-2, is EAGVVQSPRYKIIEKKQPVAFWCNPISGHNTLYWYLQNLGQGPELLIRYENEEAVDDSQLPKDRFSAERLKGVDSTLKIQPAELGDSAVYLCASSSWTGGPAGELFFGEGSRLTVL.